One sample yielded the 32 T cell receptor beta chains listed below, sequenced in a study of CD8 T cells in ankylosing spondylitis. Study-wide findings and caveats: What seemed typical of ankylosing spondylitis blood was a TCR beta motif built from eight highly homologous variants.

What these receptors recognize is not known. TCRdb fed the 5' RACE reads into MiXCR, producing one record per CDR3 protein. The sample has 200,000 to 250,000 distinct CDR3 sequences, 15% to 20% seen once. Sequencing input: blood, either unsorted or a sorted T cell fraction (not recorded which). These receptors came from a male donor with ankylosing spondylitis.

The chain uses TRBV20-1 and TRBJ2-3, with 8 positions matching TRBD2. Germline values: CDR1 DFQATT, CDR2 SNEGSKA (reference sequence). V gave up 5 bases and J gave up 2 bases; unmatched junction bases: 9. The CDR3 runs 15 residues. CDR3 nucleotides: TGCAGTGCTTATCACCGGGGGGGAAACACAGATACGCAGTATTTT. Encoded protein: CSAYHRGGNTDTQYF.

The chain recombines TRBV20-1 with TRBJ2-7, with TRBD1 identical over 7 bases. Germline CDR1 reads DFQATT; CDR2 reads SNEGSKA (reference sequence). V lost 0 bases to trimming and J lost 6 bases; unmatched junction nucleotides: 8. CDR3 length: 14 amino acids. The CDR3 DNA reads TGCAGTGCTAGAGAGACAGGGTTATTCGTCGAGCAGTACTTC. As protein: CSARETGLFVEQYF.

This rearrangement joins TRBV28 to TRBJ1-2, with D perhaps matching TRBD1 (5 bases). Germline V gene sequence: CDR1 MDHEN, CDR2 SYDVKM. The CDR3 spans 14 residues. V was trimmed by 6 bases and J by 5 bases, leaving 16 bases between them. As DNA, the CDR3 is TGTGCCAGCAGGAAAACAGACAGCACTTATGGCTACACCTTC. Amino acids: CASRKTDSTYGYTF.

CDR3 amino acids: CSVEGRDRGVGEQFF. The CDR3 coding sequence is TGCAGCGTTGAAGGTCGGGACAGGGGTGTTGGTGAGCAGTTCTTC. The rearrangement links TRBV29-1 to TRBJ2-1; 10 bases are shared with TRBD1. The CDR3 totals 15 residues. Germline values: CDR1 SQVTM, CDR2 ANQGSEA. Losses at the gene ends were 1 base for V and 9 bases for J; bases not matched to a gene: 9.

The rearrangement uses TRBV19 and TRBJ2-2, with D possibly TRBD2 on 6 matching bases. The V gene lost 2 bases and the J gene lost 3 bases, with 7 bases spanning the gap. Germline CDR1 LNHDA, CDR2 SQIVND (reference sequence). This CDR3 has 14 amino acids. This chain's CDR3 is CASSIWGDTGELFF. The CDR3 DNA follows: TGTGCCAGTAGTATATGGGGGGACACCGGGGAGCTGTTTTTT.

The chain carries TRBV27 and TRBJ2-3; either TRBD1 or TRBD2 may fit D (6 bases each). The CDR3 length is 15 residues. CDR1 is MNHEY and CDR2 is SMNVEV in the germline V gene (reference sequence). V lost 3 bases, J lost 4 bases, and 14 bases lay in between. The CDR3 nucleotides are TGTGCCAGCAGTTTGGGACCGGGGGCGGCAGATACGCAGTATTTT. Its protein is CASSLGPGAADTQYF.

This clonotype has at least ten counts. The rearrangement links TRBV4-3 to TRBJ1-1; D unclear. The CDR3 is 16 amino acids. Germline lookup yields CDR1 LGHNA and CDR2 YSLEER. The V and J ends lost 0 bases and 1 base respectively, with 12 bases between them. This chain's CDR3 is CASSQDLGTKNTEAFF. The CDR3 region has the DNA TGCGCCAGCAGCCAAGATCTTGGAACTAAGAACACTGAAGCTTTCTTT.

The J gene is TRBJ2-1, the V gene TRBV20-1; D is possibly TRBD2 (6 bases). The CDR3 contains 13 residues. Trimming removed 3 bases from V and 8 bases from J, with 14 bases in between. Looked up from germline, CDR1 is DFQATT and CDR2 is SNEGSKA (reference sequence). CDR3 loop: CSARTWRGDEQFF. The DNA for the CDR3 is TGCAGTGCTAGGACCTGGCGGGGCGATGAGCAGTTCTTC.

This clonotype was detected only a few times. This rearrangement joins TRBV11-2 to TRBJ2-1, with D perhaps matching TRBD1 or TRBD2 (6 bases each). CDR1 SGHAT and CDR2 FQNNGV come from the germline V gene. The CDR3 has 17 residues. V shed 6 bases and J shed 4 bases, with 22 bases lying between them. The CDR3 DNA reads TGTGCCAGCAGTTTGGACAGCCCGTTCGGAGGGTACAATGAGCAGTTCTTC. Its translation is CASSLDSPFGGYNEQFF.

A few counts support this clonotype. The chain recombines TRBV7-9 with TRBJ1-1; TRBD1 matches 8 bases. CDR3 size: 15 residues. V lost 5 bases and J lost 1; bases outside the gene matches: 6. Germline V gives CDR1 SEHNR, CDR2 FQNEAQ (reference sequence). CDR3 DNA: TGTGCCAGCAGCGGACCGGACAGGGCGAACACTGAAGCTTTCTTT. As protein: CASSGPDRANTEAFF.

There are a few counts of this clonotype. CDR3 DNA: TGTGCCAGCATCGGGCTAGCGGGGTATTACACTAGCTCCTACAATGAGCAGTTCTTC. Translated: CASIGLAGYYTSSYNEQFF. This chain connects TRBV27 to TRBJ2-1; 9 positions match TRBD2. From germline, CDR1 is MNHEY and CDR2 SMNVEV (reference sequence). Losses at the gene ends were 7 bases for V and 0 bases for J; bases not matched to a gene: 16. The length of the CDR3 is 19 residues.

This clonotype was counted between two and nine times. The genes are TRBV5-1 and TRBJ2-7, with D perhaps being TRBD1 or TRBD2 (5 bases each). This CDR3 has 13 residues. Deletions cut 4 bases from V and 7 bases from J, with 15 bases between. The germline CDR1 and CDR2 sequences are SGHRS and YFSETQ. For the CDR3, the DNA is TGCGCCAGCAGCAAAGGACCCGAGGGGGAGCAGTACTTC. This gives the protein CASSKGPEGEQYF.

This clonotype has a handful of counts. The rearrangement uses TRBV20-1 and TRBJ2-1, with 11 bases fitting TRBD2. CDR3 length: 15 residues. Germline CDR1 is DFQATT and CDR2 is SNEGSKA (reference sequence). The V gene end was trimmed by 3 bases and the J gene end by 6 bases; junction bases not matched to a gene: 7. The CDR3 loop is CSARASGRQFNEQFF. CDR3 nucleotide sequence: TGCAGTGCTAGGGCTAGCGGGAGGCAATTCAATGAGCAGTTCTTC.

This clonotype was recorded a few times. This chain connects TRBV4-1 to TRBJ2-7; 8 nucleotides agree with TRBD2. Germline CDR1 is MGHRA and CDR2 is YSYEKL. The CDR3 is 14 residues long. Germline trimming cut 0 bases from V and 7 bases from J; bases unmatched to any gene: 5. The CDR3 DNA reads TGCGCCAGCAGCCAAGATGTCGGGGGGGAAGAGCAGTACTTC. Translating it yields CASSQDVGGEEQYF.

This clonotype has a handful of counts. The CDR3 is CASSRAGQETQYF. CDR3 sequence (DNA): TGTGCCAGCAGCCGAGCAGGGCAAGAGACCCAGTACTTC. The chain combines TRBV7-9 with TRBJ2-5, with a weak D call TRBD1 (5 bases). The CDR3 is made up of 13 amino acids. Germline CDR1 SEHNR, CDR2 FQNEAQ (reference sequence). Trimming left V 5 bases short and J 2 bases short, with 9 bases between.

V is TRBV4-1 and J is TRBJ2-7, with D possibly being TRBD1 (7 bases). The CDR3 extends over 15 amino acids. CDR1 and CDR2 from the germline V gene are MGHRA and YSYEKL. The V and J ends lost 3 bases and 3 bases respectively, with 15 bases between them. CDR3 sequence: CASSQGTGDFYEQYF. In DNA form, the CDR3 reads TGCGCCAGCAGCCAGGGAACAGGGGACTTCTACGAGCAGTACTTC.

The table lists this clonotype with a few counts. This rearrangement joins TRBV30 to TRBJ2-1; 9 nucleotides match TRBD2. V gave up 8 bases and J gave up 7 bases; unmatched junction bases: 12. This CDR3 has 14 amino acids. Per the germline V gene, CDR1 is GTSNPN and CDR2 is SVGIG (reference sequence). The CDR3 nucleotides are TGTGCCAGGTTCGGTAGCGGGGGCCCTAATGAGCAGTTCTTC. It yields the protein CARFGSGGPNEQFF.

The chain uses TRBV4-1 and TRBJ2-5; 7 positions agree with TRBD1. From germline, CDR1 is MGHRA and CDR2 YSYEKL. The V segment lost 5 bases and the J segment 1 base; nucleotides outside the gene matches: 7. The CDR3 sequence is 15 residues long. The DNA for the CDR3 is TGCGCCAGCAGCTACAACCGGGACAGCCAAGAGACCCAGTACTTC. Translated: CASSYNRDSQETQYF.

This clonotype was counted only a few times. The rearrangement uses TRBV12-3 or TRBV12-4 and TRBJ1-5; TRBD1 agrees at 8 bases. CDR3 length equals 19 residues. Trimming cost V 4 bases and J 3 bases; bases outside gene matches: 17. CDR3 sequence (DNA): TGTGCCAGCAGTTCCGGGACCAGGGGGCCCGAGGCGTTCAATCAGCCCCAGCATTTT. It codes for CASSSGTRGPEAFNQPQHF.

This chain connects TRBV24-1 to TRBJ1-1, with a tentative D call TRBD1 (5 bases). The CDR3 loop spans 12 amino acids. Germline CDR1 is KGHDR and CDR2 is SFDVKD. V lost 1 base to trimming and J lost 7 bases, with 6 bases between them. The CDR3 reads CATSDLTGEAFF. In DNA, the CDR3 is TGTGCCACCAGTGATTTAACAGGTGAAGCTTTCTTT.

This clonotype was observed a handful of times. The CDR3 region is CASSESVAGDTEAFF. For the CDR3, the DNA is TGTGCCAGCAGTGAATCAGTAGCCGGGGACACTGAAGCTTTCTTT. V usage is TRBV25-1 and J usage is TRBJ1-1; D remains ambiguous. Germline V gene lookup returns CDR1 MGHDK and CDR2 SYGVNS. V lost 1 base, J lost 3 bases, and 12 bases lay in between. This CDR3 region has 15 residues. The variable domain in full, with the rest retrieved from reference TRBV25-1 and TRBJ1-1, is EADIYQTPRYLVIGTGKKITLECSQTMGHDKMYWYQQDPGMELHLIHYSYGVNSTEKGDLSSESTVSRIRTEHFPLTLESARPSHTSQYLCASSESVAGDTEAFFGQGTRLTVV.

This clonotype was counted only a few times. The chain joins TRBV7-9 to TRBJ2-1; D tentatively reads TRBD1 or TRBD2 (5 bases each). Trimming pared 5 bases from V and 4 bases from J, leaving 15 bases between. The CDR3 has 15 residues. CDR1 and CDR2 (germline): SEHNR, FQNEAQ (reference sequence). For the CDR3, the DNA is TGTGCCAGCAGCCCCAGCGTGGGGGTATACAATGAGCAGTTCTTC. As protein: CASSPSVGVYNEQFF.

The V and J genes are TRBV11-2 and TRBJ2-7; no clear D gene. Germline V gene lookup returns CDR1 SGHAT and CDR2 FQNNGV. Between the trimmed V and J ends, which lost 5 bases and 2 bases, there was a span of 7 bases. This CDR3 is built from 12 residues. Written as DNA, the CDR3 is TGTGCCAGCAGCCGCTTTACCTACGAGCAGTACTTC. This encodes CASSRFTYEQYF.

This clonotype was seen a handful of times. The J gene is TRBJ2-7, the V gene TRBV7-6, with D maybe TRBD1 (6 bases). The length of the CDR3 is 14 residues. V was trimmed by 6 bases and J by 2 bases, leaving 14 bases between them. Looked up from germline, CDR1 is SGHVS and CDR2 is FNYEAQ. In nucleotides, the CDR3 is TGTGCCAGCAGTTTAAGGGACACCACCTACGAGCAGTACTTC. Its translation: CASSLRDTTYEQYF.

The rearrangement uses TRBV28 and TRBJ2-7; 7 bases match TRBD2. The CDR3 length is 13 residues. The ends lost 2 bases at V and 5 bases at J; junction bases unmatched: 3. The germline V gene encodes CDR1 MDHEN and CDR2 SYDVKM. This chain's CDR3 is CASSLAGANEQYF. The CDR3 bases are TGTGCCAGCAGTTTAGCGGGAGCAAACGAGCAGTACTTC.

This chain links TRBV20-1 with TRBJ2-1; D is uncertain. Germline loops: CDR1 DFQATT, CDR2 SNEGSKA (reference sequence). The CDR3 is 13 amino acids. The ends were cut back, 2 bases at V and 4 bases at J, with 9 bases in the middle. Here the CDR3 DNA reads TGCAGTGCTAGAAGGAGAATGTACAATGAGCAGTTCTTC. This sequence encodes CSARRRMYNEQFF.

This clonotype was counted only a few times. Here the CDR3 reads CASSSPSHSSGYGYTF. CDR3 DNA sequence: TGTGCCAGCAGTTCCCCAAGCCACTCCTCGGGCTATGGCTACACCTTC. The V call is TRBV12-3 or TRBV12-4, the J call TRBJ1-2; D gene uncertain. The CDR3 is 16 amino acids. Between the trimmed V and J ends, which lost 4 bases and 4 bases, there was a span of 19 bases.

The gene calls are TRBV7-8 and TRBJ1-1; D call uncertain. Trimming removed 2 bases at V and 1 base at J, with 11 bases between. CDR1 is SGHVS, CDR2 FQNEAQ, per germline. The CDR3 spans 15 residues. CDR3 bases: TGTGCCAGCAGCTTAATTTCGGATCCGAACACTGAAGCTTTCTTT. Amino acid sequence: CASSLISDPNTEAFF.

The V and J genes are TRBV12-3 or TRBV12-4 and TRBJ2-2; the D gene is possibly TRBD2 (6 bases). V shed 5 bases and J shed 2 bases, with 9 bases lying between them. CDR3 length: 14 residues. The CDR3 sequence is CASSPGDNTGELFF. The CDR3, as DNA: TGTGCCAGCAGTCCGGGGGACAACACCGGGGAGCTGTTTTTT.

The chain joins TRBV4-1 to TRBJ2-3; 12 bases agree with TRBD2. This CDR3 has 21 amino acids. Germline V gene data show CDR1 as MGHRA and CDR2 as YSYEKL. Trimming took 1 base from V and 6 from J; bases not matched to a gene: 20. The CDR3 here is CASSQADLAGGLPKTMDTQYF. The CDR3, as DNA: TGCGCCAGCAGCCAAGCAGATCTAGCGGGAGGGCTTCCCAAGACCATGGATACGCAGTATTTT.

This chain links TRBV20-1 with TRBJ1-3; D gene uncertain. There are 14 residues in the CDR3. Germline CDR1 is DFQATT and CDR2 is SNEGSKA (reference sequence). V was cut by 2 bases and J by 2 bases, with 10 bases left in between. CDR3: CSARRLEAGNTIYF. CDR3 bases: TGCAGTGCTAGACGCCTTGAGGCTGGAAACACCATATATTTT.

This chain joins TRBV18 and TRBJ2-7, with D perhaps assigned TRBD1 or TRBD2 (5 bases each). Per germline, CDR1 KGHSH and CDR2 LQKENI. Trimming shortened V by 3 bases and J by 7 bases, and 19 bases separated the two germline ends. This CDR3 has 15 residues. The CDR3 here is CASSPGTEAPMEQYF. The CDR3 nucleotides are TGTGCCAGCTCACCCGGGACCGAGGCTCCCATGGAGCAGTACTTC.